This T cell receptor beta chain was profiled in a study of blood T cell repertoires in COVID-19. Study summary: Material from acute and convalescent COVID-19 was sourced from the United States, Italy and Spain. Nucleic acid was either cDNA or gDNA, and it came from T cells, B-cell-depleted T cells, or PBMCs.

V lost 5 bases to trimming and J lost 4 bases, with 17 bases between them. The CDR3 sequence is 16 residues long. Per the germline V gene, CDR1 is SEHNR and CDR2 is FQNEAQ (reference sequence). As handled by the study authors: From reference gene primer amplification, estimates of nucleated cell counts were derived. Method: immunoSEQ multiplex PCR; TCRdb's copy keeps in-frame clones and lacks some. V, J and clone size are those of that table, while D and trimming were read from the DNA. This sample yields 170,000 or so clones, of which 85% to 95% are seen a single time; roughly 0.56% belongs to the top ten.

The material sequenced was peripheral blood. This receptor was identified in a man aged 50-60 years with acute or convalescent COVID-19. The chain carries TRBV7-9 and TRBJ2-2, with D perhaps TRBD1 (7 bases). This chain's CDR3 is CASSPGGGRGTGELFF. DNA for the CDR3: TGTGCCAGCAGCCCAGGAGGGGGCCGGGGCACCGGGGAGCTGTTTTTT.